Below are 16 T cell receptor beta chains sequenced from a single sample in a study of shared clonotypes between healthy human individuals. The method was immunoSEQ multiplex PCR; TCRdb's version includes in-frame clones alone and lacks a portion of them. The sample lists over 850,000 clones, around three quarters occurring once. Sequenced sample: memory CD4+ T cells from PBMCs. Subset here: CD45RA-negative fraction. The origin of the receptors is a young man in good health. Some clones in this sample may be carry-over from other donors' samples.

V is TRBV5-1 and J is TRBJ2-4, with 11 nucleotides matching TRBD2. In germline, CDR1 is SGHRS, CDR2 YFSETQ. CDR3 size: 19 residues. Losses at the gene ends were 0 bases for V and 2 bases for J; bases not matched to a gene: 10. Here the CDR3 reads CASSLVGSGRAETKNIQYF. The CDR3 DNA follows: TGCGCCAGCAGCTTGGTAGGTAGCGGGAGGGCCGAGACCAAAAACATTCAGTACTTC. The entire variable domain, with the rest obtained from reference TRBV5-1 and TRBJ2-4, is as follows: KAGVTQTPRYLIKTRGQQVTLSCSPISGHRSVSWYQQTPGQGLQFLFEYFSETQRNKGNFPGRFSGRQFSNSRSEMNVSTLELGDSALYLCASSLVGSGRAETKNIQYFGAGTRLSVL.

This clone was recorded a few times. CDR3: CAISEGVTRAFF. CDR3 DNA sequence: TGTGCCATCAGTGAGGGGGTTACCCGAGCTTTCTTT. The V and J genes are TRBV10-3 and TRBJ1-1, with D hard to call. The germline CDR1 and CDR2 sequences are ENHRY and SYGVKD. CDR3 length: 12 residues. V lost 2 bases and J 10 bases, leaving 11 bases between the germline ends.

J is TRBJ2-1 and V is TRBV15; a possible D gene is TRBD2 (5 bases). CDR3 length: 15 residues. The ends were cut back, 5 bases at V and 6 bases at J, with 17 bases in the middle. Germline V gene sequence: CDR1 LNHNV, CDR2 YYDKDF (reference sequence). The chain's CDR3 is CATSARTLARNEQFF. The DNA for the CDR3 is TGTGCCACCAGCGCCCGGACTCTCGCCCGCAATGAGCAGTTCTTC.

The chain joins TRBV7-9 to TRBJ1-1; no firm D call. V was trimmed by 5 bases and J by 1 base, leaving 11 bases between them. Germline CDR1 and CDR2: SEHNR and FQNEAQ (reference sequence). CDR3 length: 14 amino acids. CDR3 DNA: TGTGCCAGCAGCCCCCCATCCGGGAACACTGAAGCTTTCTTT. Translated: CASSPPSGNTEAFF.

This sequence joins TRBV29-1 and TRBJ1-5; 7 bases line up with TRBD1. There are 14 residues in the CDR3. Losses at the gene ends were 5 bases for V and 0 bases for J; bases not matched to a gene: 4. Germline CDR1 and CDR2: SQVTM and ANQGSEA. The CDR3 DNA sequence: TGCAGCGTTAAGGACAGGAATAGCAATCAGCCCCAGCATTTT. As protein: CSVKDRNSNQPQHF.

The genes are TRBV4-1 and TRBJ1-2, with TRBD1 identical over 7 bases. This CDR3 has 15 residues. V lost 0 bases and J lost 4; bases outside the gene matches: 5. The V gene's germline CDR1 is MGHRA and CDR2 YSYEKL. The CDR3 sequence is CASSQEYSGGYGYTF. CDR3 DNA sequence: TGCGCCAGCAGCCAAGAGTACTCAGGGGGCTATGGCTACACCTTC.

The chain links TRBV6-5 to TRBJ2-3; 8 nucleotides match TRBD2. Germline CDR1 MNHEY, CDR2 SVGAGI. With 9 bases clipped from V and 2 bases from J, the junction kept 4 bases outside the gene matches. This CDR3 comprises 13 residues. CDR3 sequence: CASSGIPTDTQYF. CDR3 DNA: TGTGCCAGTAGCGGGATCCCCACAGATACGCAGTATTTT.

The V and J genes are TRBV7-7 and TRBJ2-2; weak D call: TRBD2 (5 bases). The V end lost 4 bases, the J end lost 1 base, and 16 bases lay between the germline ends. The CDR3 length is 17 residues. CDR1 and CDR2 from the germline V gene are SSHAT and FNYEAQ (reference sequence). CDR3 amino acids: CASSSIVATLNTGELFF. As DNA, the CDR3 is TGTGCCAGCAGCTCCATAGTAGCGACCCTGAACACCGGGGAGCTGTTTTTT.

J is TRBJ2-6 and V is TRBV28; D is perhaps TRBD2 (6 bases). Germline V gives CDR1 MDHEN, CDR2 SYDVKM. V lost 4 bases and J 1 base, leaving 20 bases between the germline ends. This CDR3 has 19 residues. CDR3 DNA sequence: TGTGCCAGCAGTTCTCCCCTGGCAGGGACTTTGTCTGGGGCCAACGTCCTGACTTTC. It yields the protein CASSSPLAGTLSGANVLTF.

As for this clone: A much larger clone is a single base away; this may be a read error. J is TRBJ1-1 and V is TRBV29-1; D might be TRBD1 (5 bases). This CDR3 is built from 14 residues. From germline, CDR1 is SQVTM and CDR2 ANQGSEA. The CDR3 DNA reads TGCAGCGTTGCCTCCGGGGCGTCGAACGCTGAAGCTTTCTTT. Translating it yields CSVASGASNAEAFF.

The chain links TRBV6-5 to TRBJ2-7; D call uncertain. Germline loops: CDR1 MNHEY, CDR2 SVGAGI. The CDR3 contains 15 residues. Deletions cut 2 bases from V and 2 bases from J, with 13 bases between. CDR3 bases: TGTGCCAGCAGTTACGACCCCTCCAGGACCTACGAGCAGTACTTC. As protein: CASSYDPSRTYEQYF.

This chain uses TRBV7-7 with TRBJ2-5, with 13 bases fitting TRBD2. The trim removed 5 bases at V and 3 bases at J, leaving 3 bases unmatched. The CDR3 runs to 15 residues. Germline CDR1 and CDR2: SSHAT and FNYEAQ (reference sequence). The CDR3 loop reads CASSIGTSGKETQYF. The CDR3 DNA reads as TGTGCCAGCAGCATCGGGACTAGCGGGAAAGAGACCCAGTACTTC.

The chain uses TRBV5-5 and TRBJ2-1; D is possibly TRBD1 (5 bases). The ends were cut back, 3 bases at V and 3 bases at J, with 10 bases in the middle. The CDR3 spans 14 residues. CDR1 and CDR2 from the germline V gene are SGHKS and YYEKEE (reference sequence). In DNA form, the CDR3 reads TGTGCCAGCAGCTCACCAAGGGGCTACAATGAGCAGTTCTTC. It encodes CASSSPRGYNEQFF. Full variable domain (rest looked up from reference TRBV5-5 and TRBJ2-1): DAGVTQSPTHLIKTRGQQVTLRCSPISGHKSVSWYQQVLGQGPQFIFQYYEKEERGRGNFPDRFSARQFPNYSSELNVNALLLGDSALYLCASSSPRGYNEQFFGPGTRLTVL.

V and J are TRBV19 and TRBJ2-3; no definite D call. Trimming removed 10 bases at V and 2 bases at J, with 19 bases between. CDR1 LNHDA and CDR2 SQIVND come from the germline V gene (reference sequence). The CDR3 spans 15 residues. For the CDR3, the DNA is TGTGCCACCCGTGTAGGACGGACGCTCACAGATACGCAGTATTTT. This encodes CATRVGRTLTDTQYF.

The chain links TRBV7-2 to TRBJ2-7; TRBD2 matches at 11 bases. V lost 5 bases to trimming and J lost 2 bases; unmatched junction nucleotides: 5. CDR3 size: 15 residues. CDR1 and CDR2 from the germline V gene are SGHTA and FQGNSA. The CDR3 sequence: CASSRPTSGAYEQYF. The CDR3 DNA reads TGTGCCAGCAGCCGCCCGACTAGCGGGGCCTACGAGCAGTACTTC. The whole variable domain, filled in from reference TRBV7-2 and TRBJ2-7, reads GAGVSQSPSNKVTEKGKDVELRCDPISGHTALYWYRQSLGQGLEFLIYFQGNSAPDKSGLPSDRFSAERTGGSVSTLTIQRTQQEDSAVYLCASSRPTSGAYEQYFGPGTRLTVT.

This clone was observed a few times. The chain has TRBV7-2 and TRBJ2-5; 7 bases agree with TRBD2. Germline trimming cut 5 bases from V and 6 bases from J; bases unmatched to any gene: 9. The CDR3 spans 14 residues. Per germline, CDR1 SGHTA and CDR2 FQGNSA. The chain's CDR3 is CASSPRGGSQTQYF. The CDR3 DNA reads as TGTGCCAGCAGCCCGAGGGGCGGGAGTCAGACCCAGTACTTC.